This T cell receptor beta chain is drawn from a study of response to subunit inactivated influenza vaccine. Study-level results: Authors suggested that a seasonal influenza vaccination recruits few new T cells each time.

This clonotype was picked up a small number of times. The antigen remains undetermined. Each CDR3 protein is one row after TCRdb ran MiXCR on the RT-PCR reads. The sample shows 500,000 to 750,000 distinct CDR3 sequences, about 14% of them seen only once. This CDR3 region has 13 residues. The V gene's germline CDR1 is SGDLS and CDR2 YYNGEE. Trimming left V 3 bases short and J 9 bases short, with 13 bases between. This TCR was recovered from a man aged 45-65 years who received an inactivated influenza vaccine. V and J are TRBV9 and TRBJ2-1; D remains unclear. The sequenced sample was PBMCs from blood, obtained approximately 13 days after vaccination. The CDR3 DNA reads as TGTGCCAGCAGCGACGCCCTAGTAGCTGAGCAGTTCTTC. This encodes CASSDALVAEQFF.